There are many counts of the clone carrying this TCR beta chain. What it recognizes is unknown. Per germline, CDR1 DFQATT and CDR2 SNEGSKA (reference sequence). Trimming stripped 6 bases from V and 3 bases from J, with 11 bases between. The CDR3 is 12 residues long. The sample is drawn from a study of T cells in Graves' hyperthyroidism and ophthalmopathy. As for the study in general: Prior to any treatment, at the point of initial diagnosis, peripheral blood was collected. Study-level findings and limits: Before onset, by a median of about six months, the model predicted ophthalmopathy.

Uncontrolled infection, other autoimmune disease, pregnancy or lactation barred patients from enrollment. Amplified TCR beta CDR3 regions derived from RNA transcripts. With the HTBI primer set, the TCR CDR3 went through a first round of RT-PCR. TCRdb reprocessed the multiplex PCR reads with MiXCR, giving one entry per CDR3 protein. The repertoire holds 400,000 to 500,000 distinct CDR3 sequences, with about 15% as singletons. Sequencing input: blood. This sequence originates from a man between 18 and 35 years old with Graves' ophthalmopathy. The chain recombines TRBV20-1 with TRBJ1-1, with TRBD1 as a possible D gene (5 bases). CDR3 residues: CSAEGSYTEAFF. The DNA for the CDR3 is TGCAGTGCAGAGGGGTCTTACACTGAAGCTTTCTTT.